The clone carrying this TCR beta chain was recorded only once. These data are taken from a study of blood T cell repertoires in COVID-19. In the original processing: Reference gene primer amplification gave nucleated cell count estimates. Assay used: immunoSEQ multiplex PCR; TCRdb lists only in-frame clones, some missing. V and J calls and clone size are given by that table; D and trimming were obtained from the DNA. The table lists about 84,000 clones, 90% to 95% of them singletons. Germline CDR1 MNHEY, CDR2 SMNVEV (reference sequence). V gave up 3 bases and J gave up 6 bases, with 12 bases separating them. This CDR3 is built from 14 residues.

The sequence came from a human donor with active COVID-19. The donor label of this sample is uncertain. Sequenced material: peripheral blood. The V and J genes are TRBV27 and TRBJ2-1, with D perhaps matching TRBD2 (6 bases). In nucleotides, the CDR3 is TGTGCCAGCAGTTTGAGTGGGCGGGGCAATGAGCAGTTCTTC. It yields the protein CASSLSGRGNEQFF.